The entry that follows covers one T cell receptor (beta chain) sequence. The specificity of this receptor is unknown. Nothing much larger sits one base from this clone, and base qualities are not available. The library was built by means of the immunoSEQ multiplex PCR assay. In most patients, genomic DNA was isolated using the Qiagen DNeasy Blood and Tissue Kit and sent frozen to Adaptive Biotechnologies for TCR sequencing. Adaptive Biotechnologies carried out high-throughput TCR-beta CDR3 sequencing of genomic DNA for most patients. Per the original workflow: TCR sequencing data were retrieved from Adaptive's ImmunoSEQ software for 18 patients, whereas three other patients were processed with MiXCR and VDJtools. CD4 versus CD8 sorting errors were corrected by removing sequences found in both subsets at a frequency ratio below 5:1. Because the origin of CDR3 nucleotide sequences shared between donor and recipient could not be assigned, those sequences were removed. Alloreactive clones required at least 2-fold expansion over unstimulated cells and minimum CFSE-low frequency of 0.002% (template counts) or 0.001% (read counts). Clones were considered mappable if detected in sequenced pre-transplant spleen, lymph node, or MLR CFSE-low populations of the donor or recipient. Cumulative frequency of alloreactive clones was calculated as a percentage of all sequences weighted by copy number. In its TCRdb copy, this immuneACCESS table keeps in-frame sequences only and misses some clones. Where compared with another copy, unresolved V genes explain less than half of these, and the others have no known cause. Clone size and the V and J calls come from that table; the DNA yielded D and trimming. The sample contains about 91,000 clones, around 93% of them found a single time. Under 0.4% of the sample belongs to the ten largest clones.

The CDR3 runs 16 residues from the cysteine to the phenylalanine. CDR3 DNA only is kept here, 48 bases in frame from base 1. The germline V gene provides CDR1 SGHRS and CDR2 YFSETQ. Compared with germline, V lacks 2 bases and J lacks 6 bases; bases without a gene match: 12. The time point label of this sample denotes: cells obtained before transplantation from donor or recipient. CD3+CD4+ and CD3+CD8+ populations were FACS-sorted from unstimulated pre-transplant donor and recipient cells taken from spleen or lymph nodes. This specimen belongs to a study of graft-versus-host responses after intestinal transplantation (dated by TCRdb to the early 2020s). For the study in its entirety: Recipients received multivisceral, liver-intestinal, or isolated intestinal transplants. Rather than being sequenced by the commercial service, samples from a few later patients were sequenced in-house on an Illumina MiSeq and processed with MiXCR. Graft-versus-host and host-versus-graft alloreactive T cell clones were tracked in the graft, circulation and bone marrow after intestinal transplantation using bulk TCR-beta CDR3 sequencing. Donor T cell macrochimerism was defined as a peak of at least 4% donor T cells among recipient peripheral blood mononuclear cells. The cohort enrolled about two dozen intestinal transplant recipients, one of whom was a retransplant, and a few patients without pretransplant specimens were excluded. Every recipient was given anti-thymocyte globulin induction, followed by about three years of maintenance tacrolimus and steroids. To identify alloreactive clones, pre-transplant mixed lymphocyte reaction products were sequenced and then compared with unstimulated pre-transplant donor and recipient T cells.

Broad study findings and their caveats: Early after transplant, declines in HvG clones were associated with peak levels of circulating GvH clones. The relatively low number and heterogeneity of intestinal transplant patients limited the conclusions. GvH clones were detected in recipient bone marrow, and some of these GvH clones were observed earlier in ileal mucosa or blood, consistent with an intestinal mucosal origin. Patients with donor T cell macrochimerism had high GvH to HvG T cell clonal ratios in their allografts.

Recombination connected TRBV5-1 to TRBJ1-1, with 8 bases aligning to TRBD1. This TCR came from a human donor who was the organ donor for an intestinal transplant. The sequencing here drew on unstimulated CD4+ T cells sorted from spleen or lymph node cells, taken before transplant. The DNA sequence reads TGCGCCAGCAGCTTAGGACAGGGTGGGACGGTAGCTGAAGCTTTCTTT. Translation gives CASSLGQGGTVAEAFF.